The next 24 T cell receptor beta chains were all read from a single sample in a study of blood T cell repertoires in COVID-19. Method: immunoSEQ multiplex PCR; TCRdb's copy keeps in-frame clones and lacks some. The data hold around 200,000 clones, with approximately 80% observed a single time. The sample was peripheral blood. These receptor sequences come from a human donor in a cohort sampled during active COVID-19.

The chain recombines TRBV5-5 with TRBJ2-7, with D maybe TRBD2 (5 bases). Germline V gene data show CDR1 as SGHKS and CDR2 as YYEKEE (reference sequence). The CDR3 runs to 15 residues. The V end was cut by 4 bases, the J end by 4 bases, with 18 bases between. In nucleotides, the CDR3 is TGTGCCAGCAGCCCTGGTTGGGGTAGCGTTTACGAGCAGTACTTC. Translation: CASSPGWGSVYEQYF.

The J gene is TRBJ1-3, the V gene TRBV4-1, with 9 bases identical to TRBD1. The trim removed 0 bases at V and 2 bases at J, leaving 2 bases unmatched. CDR3 length equals 16 residues. Germline CDR1 reads MGHRA; CDR2 reads YSYEKL. CDR3 coding DNA: TGCGCCAGCAGCCAAGAGGGGGACAGGGCTGGAAACACCATATATTTT. Protein product: CASSQEGDRAGNTIYF.

The chain links TRBV6-2 or TRBV6-3 to TRBJ2-5; the match to TRBD2 covers 12 bases. The trim removed 0 bases at V and 5 bases at J, leaving 7 bases unmatched. Germline loops: CDR1 MNHEY, CDR2 SVGEGT. This CDR3 is built from 17 residues. CDR3 DNA: TGTGCCAGCAGTTACTCGCTGACTAGCGGGGGAGGGGAGACCCAGTACTTC. Translated, it gives CASSYSLTSGGGETQYF.

This sequence joins TRBV6-5 and TRBJ1-1; weak D call: TRBD1 (5 bases). Deletions cut 7 bases from V and 5 bases from J, with 14 bases between. The germline V gene has CDR1 MNHEY and CDR2 SVGAGI. This CDR3 has 13 residues. CDR3 DNA: TGTGCCAGCACCAAAACCGGGGGGACTGAAGCTTTCTTT. Residues: CASTKTGGTEAFF.

In this sample, this clone turned up once. V gene TRBV5-1 combines with J gene TRBJ2-7; D not certain. In germline, CDR1 is SGHRS, CDR2 YFSETQ. This CDR3 comprises 16 residues. The V and J ends lost 4 bases and 0 bases respectively, with 17 bases between them. The CDR3, as DNA: TGCGCCAGCAGCGCTGCCCCGCAACCCAGCTCCTACGAGCAGTACTTC. It specifies CASSAAPQPSSYEQYF.

The chain links TRBV4-1 to TRBJ2-5, with TRBD2 identical over 7 bases. The CDR3 runs 15 residues. Unmatched junction bases numbered 6, after V lost 0 bases and J lost 5 bases. CDR1 and CDR2 from the germline V gene are MGHRA and YSYEKL. In DNA form, the CDR3 reads TGCGCCAGCAGCCAAGATTTACGGACTAGGGAGACCCAGTACTTC. Translating gives CASSQDLRTRETQYF.

This clone was detected a few times. This chain links TRBV20-1 with TRBJ2-7, with D unclear. Germline loops: CDR1 DFQATT, CDR2 SNEGSKA (reference sequence). V was cut by 5 bases and J by 4 bases, with 9 bases left in between. This CDR3 spans 11 amino acids. The CDR3, as DNA: TGCAGTGCTCCGCACAGTTACGAGCAGTACTTC. Its translation: CSAPHSYEQYF.

The rearrangement joins TRBV27 to TRBJ1-5; D is unclear. Germline CDR1 and CDR2: MNHEY and SMNVEV (reference sequence). The ends were cut back, 0 bases at V and 5 bases at J, with 11 bases in the middle. This CDR3 comprises 15 residues. The DNA for the CDR3 is TGTGCCAGCAGTTTATCGGCTTTTCGGGATCAGCCCCAGCATTTT. The encoded protein is CASSLSAFRDQPQHF.

The chain couples TRBV27 to TRBJ1-2, with 8 positions matching TRBD1. Germline lookup yields CDR1 MNHEY and CDR2 SMNVEV (reference sequence). V dropped 3 bases and J dropped 4; count of bases not matched to a gene: 7. This CDR3 comprises 15 residues. The CDR3 spells CASSFSAGGGYGYTF. CDR3 DNA: TGTGCCAGCAGTTTCTCGGCAGGGGGCGGCTATGGCTACACCTTC.

The chain uses TRBV5-6 and TRBJ2-7; possible D gene TRBD1, 6 bases. Germline-derived CDR1 and CDR2 are SGHDT and YYEEEE. Trimming stripped 0 bases from V and 5 bases from J, with 12 bases between. This CDR3 has 14 residues. CDR3 sequence reads: CASSLVNRADEQYF. Written as DNA, the CDR3 is TGTGCCAGCAGCTTGGTTAACAGGGCCGACGAGCAGTACTTC. Looking up the rest from reference TRBV5-6 and TRBJ2-7 gives the full variable domain: DAGVTQSPTHLIKTRGQQVTLRCSPKSGHDTVSWYQQALGQGPQFIFQYYEEEERQRGNFPDRFSGHQFPNYSSELNVNALLLGDSALYLCASSLVNRADEQYFGPGTRLTVT.

The V call is TRBV5-4, the J call TRBJ1-2, with D uncertain. V was cut by 0 bases and J by 6 bases, with 21 bases left in between. The CDR3 spans 17 residues. The germline CDR1 and CDR2 sequences are SGHNT and YYREEE (reference sequence). CDR3 coding DNA: TGTGCCAGCAGCTTGGCCCGCAAGGGAGTCGGGCTACATGGCTACACCTTC. Translated: CASSLARKGVGLHGYTF.

The rearrangement joins TRBV2 to TRBJ2-1, with TRBD2 identical over 8 bases. The ends lost 6 bases at V and 3 bases at J; junction bases unmatched: 4. The germline V gene has CDR1 SNHLY and CDR2 FYNNEI. This CDR3 has 14 amino acids. DNA for the CDR3: TGTGCCAGCAGAACCGGGACTAGCTACAATGAGCAGTTCTTC. It codes for CASRTGTSYNEQFF.

This rearrangement joins TRBV12-3 or TRBV12-4 to TRBJ2-7; TRBD1 matches at 10 bases. CDR3 length: 13 amino acids. V lost 6 bases and J lost 6; bases outside the gene matches: 5. The CDR3 sequence is CASRLGQGSEQYF. The CDR3, as DNA: TGTGCCAGCAGGCTGGGACAGGGGAGCGAGCAGTACTTC.

The chain carries TRBV6-4 and TRBJ1-1; a possible D gene is TRBD1 (5 bases). CDR3 length: 13 residues. Germline CDR1 is MRHNA and CDR2 is SNTAGT. The V and J ends lost 9 bases and 7 bases respectively, with 18 bases between them. CDR3 DNA sequence: TGTGCCAGTTCGTCGGGGGAGATGGGTGAAGCTTTCTTT. Its translation: CASSSGEMGEAFF.

V and J are TRBV7-3 and TRBJ1-1; D ambiguous. The CDR3 is 13 residues long. The V gene lost 3 bases and the J gene lost 1 base, with 6 bases spanning the gap. Germline V gene lookup returns CDR1 SGHTA and CDR2 FQGTGA. The CDR3 spells CASSFNRNTEAFF. Written as DNA, the CDR3 is TGTGCCAGCAGCTTTAACAGGAACACTGAAGCTTTCTTT.

The rearrangement uses TRBV19 and TRBJ1-2; 7 bases agree with TRBD1. This CDR3 has 13 residues. The V gene's germline CDR1 is LNHDA and CDR2 SQIVND (reference sequence). V gave up 7 bases and J gave up 5 bases; unmatched junction bases: 7. DNA for the CDR3: TGTGCCAGTAACCAGGGACAGAATTATGGCTACACCTTC. Protein product: CASNQGQNYGYTF.

This chain links TRBV6-5 with TRBJ2-7; D is possibly TRBD2 (5 bases). The CDR3 totals 15 residues. Trimming left V 0 bases short and J 2 bases short, with 11 bases between. The germline V gene has CDR1 MNHEY and CDR2 SVGAGI. The CDR3 DNA sequence: TGTGCCAGCAGTTACTCGGCGGGCGGTCCCTACGAGCAGTACTTC. It codes for CASSYSAGGPYEQYF.

The chain is built from TRBV5-6 and TRBJ1-4; weak D call: TRBD1 (5 bases). Germline assignment: CDR1 SGHDT and CDR2 YYEEEE. The CDR3 extends over 12 amino acids. V lost 4 bases, J lost 6 bases, and 7 bases lay in between. CDR3 amino acids: CASSGGDEKLFF. CDR3 nucleotides: TGTGCCAGCAGCGGGGGGGATGAAAAACTGTTTTTT. Full variable domain (rest looked up from reference TRBV5-6 and TRBJ1-4): DAGVTQSPTHLIKTRGQQVTLRCSPKSGHDTVSWYQQALGQGPQFIFQYYEEEERQRGNFPDRFSGHQFPNYSSELNVNALLLGDSALYLCASSGGDEKLFFGSGTQLSVL.

The chain is built from TRBV7-8 and TRBJ2-1; D is perhaps TRBD2 (5 bases). CDR1 is SGHVS and CDR2 is FQNEAQ in the germline V gene. The CDR3 is 17 amino acids. V was clipped by 2 bases and J by 0 bases, with 14 bases between them. The CDR3 sequence: CASSLNGGVSSYNEQFF. CDR3 in DNA: TGTGCCAGCAGCTTAAACGGAGGAGTAAGCTCCTACAATGAGCAGTTCTTC.

The chain couples TRBV6-6 to TRBJ2-5; 8 bases align to TRBD2. The CDR3 length is 15 residues. CDR1 is MNHNY and CDR2 is SVGAGI in the germline V gene (reference sequence). Trimming cost V 2 bases and J 5 bases; bases outside gene matches: 7. This CDR3 reads CASSYQRGRGETQYF. CDR3 coding DNA: TGTGCCAGCAGTTACCAGCGGGGGAGGGGGGAGACCCAGTACTTC.

The chain has TRBV13 and TRBJ1-1; perhaps TRBD1 as D (6 bases). The CDR3 consists of 13 residues. V was cut by 5 bases and J by 7 bases, with 14 bases left in between. Germline values: CDR1 PRHDT, CDR2 FYEKMQ (reference sequence). The CDR3 nucleotides read TGTGCCAGCAGCATGGGGGGGCAGGGTGAAGCTTTCTTT. This sequence encodes CASSMGGQGEAFF.

The rearrangement links TRBV5-1 to TRBJ1-6, with D possibly being TRBD1 (5 bases). The CDR3 runs 13 residues. The germline gives CDR1 SGHRS, CDR2 YFSETQ. Trimming cost V 0 bases and J 7 bases, with 5 bases left between them. CDR3 bases: TGCGCCAGCAGCTTGGGACAGAATTCACCCCTCCACTTT. Protein: CASSLGQNSPLHF.

The J gene is TRBJ2-2, the V gene TRBV19, with 9 bases lining up with TRBD2. This CDR3 contains 16 residues. The trim removed 4 bases at V and 4 bases at J, leaving 7 bases unmatched. Germline V lookup: CDR1 LNHDA, CDR2 SQIVND (reference sequence). In DNA, the CDR3 is TGTGCCAGTAGTAAAGGACTAGCGCTAGCCACCGGGGAGCTGTTTTTT. Residues: CASSKGLALATGELFF.

The chain joins TRBV27 to TRBJ2-7, with D unclear. Germline-derived CDR1 and CDR2 are MNHEY and SMNVEV (reference sequence). V dropped 2 bases and J dropped 4 bases, with 21 bases sitting between them. CDR3 length: 17 amino acids. The CDR3: CASSLTQAASQSYEQYF. Written as DNA, the CDR3 is TGTGCCAGCAGTTTAACCCAGGCCGCGTCCCAGTCTTACGAGCAGTACTTC.